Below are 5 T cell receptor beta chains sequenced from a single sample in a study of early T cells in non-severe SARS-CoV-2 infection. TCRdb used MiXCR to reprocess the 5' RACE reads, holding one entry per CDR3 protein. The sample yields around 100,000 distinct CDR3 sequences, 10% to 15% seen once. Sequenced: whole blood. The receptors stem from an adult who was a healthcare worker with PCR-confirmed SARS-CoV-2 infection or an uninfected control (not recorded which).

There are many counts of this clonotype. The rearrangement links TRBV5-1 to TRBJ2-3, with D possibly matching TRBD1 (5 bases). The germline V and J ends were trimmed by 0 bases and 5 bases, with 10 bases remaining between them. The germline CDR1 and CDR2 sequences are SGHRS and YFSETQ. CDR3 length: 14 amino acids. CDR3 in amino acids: CASSLGQLKDTQYF. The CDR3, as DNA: TGCGCCAGCAGCTTGGGACAGTTAAAAGATACGCAGTATTTT.

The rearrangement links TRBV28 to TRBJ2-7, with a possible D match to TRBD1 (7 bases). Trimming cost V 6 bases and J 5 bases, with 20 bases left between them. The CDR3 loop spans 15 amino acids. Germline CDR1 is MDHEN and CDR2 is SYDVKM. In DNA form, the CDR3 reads TGTGCCAGCAGGGAAGGGGGCGGGACAGTAGACGAGCAGTACTTC. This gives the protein CASREGGGTVDEQYF.

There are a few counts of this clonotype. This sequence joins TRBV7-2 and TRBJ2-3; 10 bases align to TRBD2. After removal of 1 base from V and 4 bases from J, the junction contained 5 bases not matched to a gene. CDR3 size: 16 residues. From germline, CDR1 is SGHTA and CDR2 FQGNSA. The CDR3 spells CASSLEASGSADTQYF. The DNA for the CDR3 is TGTGCCAGCAGCTTAGAGGCTAGCGGGAGCGCAGATACGCAGTATTTT. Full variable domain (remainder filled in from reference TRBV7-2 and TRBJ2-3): GAGVSQSPSNKVTEKGKDVELRCDPISGHTALYWYRQSLGQGLEFLIYFQGNSAPDKSGLPSDRFSAERTGGSVSTLTIQRTQQEDSAVYLCASSLEASGSADTQYFGPGTRLTVL.

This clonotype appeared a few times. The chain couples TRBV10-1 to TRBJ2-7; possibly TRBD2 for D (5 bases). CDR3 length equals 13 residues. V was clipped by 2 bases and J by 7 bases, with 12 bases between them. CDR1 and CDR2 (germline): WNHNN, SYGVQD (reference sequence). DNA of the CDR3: TGCGCCAGCAGTGAGGGACGGACTCGAGAGCAGTACTTC. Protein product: CASSEGRTREQYF.

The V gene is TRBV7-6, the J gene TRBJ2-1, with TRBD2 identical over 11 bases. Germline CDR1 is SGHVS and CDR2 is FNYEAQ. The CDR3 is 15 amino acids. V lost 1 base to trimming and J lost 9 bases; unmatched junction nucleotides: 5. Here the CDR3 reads CASSLDLAGGREQFF. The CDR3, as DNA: TGTGCCAGCAGCTTAGACCTAGCGGGAGGTCGTGAGCAGTTCTTC.